This T cell receptor beta chain was observed in a study of shared T cell receptors in the human thymus. The CDR3 runs 15 residues. The ends were cut back, 4 bases at V and 7 bases at J, with 19 bases in the middle. CDR1 MDHEN and CDR2 SYDVKM come from the germline V gene. Measured with immunoSEQ multiplex PCR; TCRdb has only the in-frame clones, and not every one. The sample records roughly 500,000 clones, about 84% being singletons. These data are also associated with another study on human thymus T cells. As reported in that work: Serving as donors were healthy Finnish infants, each of whom was having open corrective surgery for congenital heart defects. Resections that were taken during corrective heart surgery supplied the thymus tissue. Repertoires from thymus and blood appeared to show biased V and J gene usage. Related research described thymic repertoires that were highly overlapping among unrelated individuals.

The specimen was thymocytes. The chain links TRBV28 to TRBJ2-5; TRBD2 is a possible D gene (5 bases). This receptor was obtained from a boy younger than two with a congenital heart defect. The CDR3 here is CASSSDYPEPRTQYF. As DNA, the CDR3 is TGTGCCAGCAGTTCAGACTACCCGGAGCCGCGGACCCAGTACTTC.